This paragraph reports one T cell receptor beta chain. The sample belongs to a study of blood T cell repertoires in COVID-19. Per the authors' pipeline: Counts of nucleated cells, estimated from reference gene primer amplification, were obtained. Profiling relied on immunoSEQ multiplex PCR, and the TCRdb table lists in-frame clones only, not all of them. V and J calls and clone size are those listed in that table; D and trimming were worked out from the DNA. The sample shows 170,000 or so clones, about 86% of them seen only once. V lost 11 bases to trimming and J lost 6 bases, with 9 bases between them. Germline CDR1 ENHRY, CDR2 SYGVKD. CDR3 length: 10 amino acids.

Sequencing was performed on peripheral blood. The chain has TRBV10-3 and TRBJ2-3; perhaps TRBD1 as D (6 bases). The sequence was obtained from a man aged 45-65 years with active or convalescent COVID-19. This chain's CDR3 is CASQGDTQYF. The CDR3 nucleotides read TGTGCCTCCCAGGGGGATACGCAGTATTTT.